This record looks at one T cell receptor (beta chain) sequence and its context. As processed by the authors: Counts of nucleated cells, estimated from reference gene primer amplification, were obtained. TCRdb's copy holds only in-frame clones and misses some; the assay was immunoSEQ multiplex PCR. The V and J calls and clone size come from that table; D and trimming were worked out from the DNA. The data contain 250,000 to 300,000 clones, 70% to 90% of them singletons. The sample comes from a study of blood T cell repertoires in COVID-19. Germline lookup yields CDR1 KGHSH and CDR2 LQKENI. The length of the CDR3 is 15 residues. V gave up 6 bases and J gave up 2 bases, with 13 bases separating them.

This chain joins TRBV18 and TRBJ2-2; a weak D match, TRBD1 (6 bases). The sample taken for sequencing was peripheral blood. This clonotype was obtained from a woman between 70 and 85 years old with acute or convalescent COVID-19. The CDR3 sequence is CASSPNRDNTGELFF. The CDR3 DNA sequence: TGTGCCAGCTCCCCCAACAGGGACAACACCGGGGAGCTGTTTTTT.